Listed below are T cell receptor beta chains from one sample, sequenced in a study of CD8+ T cells in alopecia areata. Some clones are missing from TCRdb's copy, which holds only in-frame ones; the method was immunoSEQ multiplex PCR. The top ten hold around 0.44% of the sample, which has 200,000 to 250,000 clones, about three fifths seen once. The sequencing here drew on CD4+ T cells sorted from blood, taken at week 0. The source is a human donor with alopecia areata. The CDR3 runs from the conserved cysteine through the conserved F or W. D genes are given only for firm matches. The size entry is marked missing in some rows and otherwise reads once, few, many or a size class.

>TRBJ1-1|NA|NA|TRBV6-5
CASSYSGKASTEAFF
TGTGCCAGCAGTTACTCTGGTAAAGCGAGCACTGAAGCTTTCTTT
>TRBJ2-2|TRBD1|NA|TRBV5-1
CASSLDRVTGELFF
TGCGCCAGCAGCCTGGACAGGGTAACCGGGGAGCTGTTTTTT
>TRBJ2-3|TRBD2|NA|TRBV5-1
CASSLSLAGNTDTQYF
TGCGCCAGCAGCTTGTCACTAGCGGGAAACACAGATACGCAGTATTTT
>TRBJ2-3|TRBD1|once|TRBV29-1
CSVEGTGGKADTQYF
TGCAGCGTTGAAGGGACAGGGGGGAAGGCAGATACGCAGTATTTT
>TRBJ2-1|TRBD2|NA|TRBV5-1
CASSEGRGSYNEQFF
TGCGCCAGCAGCGAGGGGCGGGGGTCCTACAATGAGCAGTTCTTC
>TRBJ1-1|NA|NA|TRBV27
CASSPPGDLNTEAFF
TGTGCCAGCAGTCCCCCTGGCGACCTGAACACTGAAGCTTTCTTT
>TRBJ2-3|NA|NA|TRBV7-8
CASSRFGDPITDTQYF
TGTGCCAGCAGCCGCTTCGGGGACCCTATCACAGATACGCAGTATTTT
>TRBJ1-5|TRBD1|NA|TRBV27
CASSFGQGAPRGQPQHF
TGTGCCAGCAGTTTCGGACAGGGGGCGCCCCGCGGTCAGCCCCAGCATTTT
>TRBJ2-3|NA|NA|TRBV20-1
CSATKGDTQYF
TGCAGTGCTACGAAGGGGGATACGCAGTATTTT
>TRBJ2-7|TRBD2|once|TRBV4-1
CASSQPSGSYEQYF
TGCGCCAGCAGCCAACCGAGCGGGAGCTACGAGCAGTACTTC
>TRBJ1-1|TRBD1|NA|TRBV11-2
CASSQQGANTEAFF
TGTGCCAGCAGTCAACAGGGGGCGAACACTGAAGCTTTCTTT
>TRBJ1-1|NA|NA|TRBV29-1
CSVKSSIGNLEAFF
TGCAGCGTGAAGTCGTCGATCGGGAACCTCGAAGCTTTCTTT
>TRBJ1-1|TRBD1|NA|TRBV29-1
CSVQGANSEAFF
TGCAGCGTTCAGGGGGCGAACTCTGAAGCTTTCTTT
>TRBJ2-7|TRBD1|NA|TRBV4-1
CASSHPQGASYEQYF
TGCGCCAGCAGCCACCCACAGGGGGCCTCCTACGAGCAGTACTTC
>TRBJ2-2|NA|NA|TRBV30
CAISGGELFF
TGTGCCATCAGCGGCGGGGAGCTGTTTTTT
>TRBJ2-1|TRBD1|NA|TRBV6-5
CASSTWGQGLGEQFF
TGTGCCAGCAGTACCTGGGGACAGGGTTTGGGCGAGCAGTTCTTC
>TRBJ2-7|TRBD2|NA|TRBV29-1
CSVKGLAGGLEQYF
TGCAGCGTTAAAGGACTAGCGGGGGGGCTCGAGCAGTACTTC
>TRBJ2-5|TRBD2|NA|TRBV4-1
CASSQPPGGAGGLTLIQETQYF
TGCGCCAGCAGCCAACCCCCTGGGGGAGCGGGAGGCTTAACATTAATACAAGAGACCCAGTACTTC
>TRBJ1-1|NA|once|TRBV29-1
CSAGSDRTNGEAFF
TGCAGCGCTGGGAGTGATCGGACAAATGGTGAAGCTTTCTTT
>TRBJ2-2|TRBD1|NA|TRBV5-5
CASSSTGTGVAGELFF
TGTGCCAGCAGCTCAACCGGGACAGGGGTTGCCGGGGAGCTGTTTTTT
>TRBJ1-2|NA|NA|TRBV18
CASSPRGVQGYGYTF
TGTGCCAGCTCACCACGTGGTGTACAGGGTTATGGCTACACCTTC
>TRBJ1-1|NA|few|TRBV5-1
CASSWVDRGTEAFF
TGCGCCAGCAGCTGGGTTGATAGGGGCACTGAAGCTTTCTTT
>TRBJ1-5|NA|NA|TRBV27
CASSPLRGNQPQHF
TGTGCCAGCAGTCCCCTCAGGGGTAATCAGCCCCAGCATTTT
>TRBJ1-1|NA|NA|TRBV30
CAWSVPVGRVFSMNTEAFF
TGTGCCTGGAGTGTACCAGTCGGCAGGGTTTTTTCGATGAACACTGAAGCTTTCTTT
>TRBJ1-1|NA|NA|TRBV29-1
CSVAHVLLNTEAFF
TGCAGCGTTGCTCACGTGCTACTGAACACTGAAGCTTTCTTT
>TRBJ1-1|NA|few|TRBV19
CASSIEGRDTEAFF
TGTGCCAGTAGTATAGAGGGTAGGGACACTGAAGCTTTCTTT
>TRBJ2-1|NA|NA|TRBV30
CAWRGKNEQFF
TGTGCCTGGCGCGGAAAAAATGAGCAGTTCTTC
>TRBJ2-7|NA|NA|TRBV10-3
CAIGKGYEQYF
TGTGCCATCGGGAAAGGCTACGAGCAGTACTTC
>TRBJ2-1|NA|NA|TRBV5-1
CASSTDRPYNEQFF
TGCGCCAGCAGCACGGACAGACCCTACAATGAGCAGTTCTTC
>TRBJ2-3|TRBD2|many|TRBV6-1
CASSETSGGTDTQYF
TGTGCCAGCAGTGAAACTAGCGGGGGGACAGATACGCAGTATTTT
>TRBJ2-4|NA|few|TRBV11-2
CASSLHGRLAKNIQYF
TGTGCCAGCAGCTTGCACGGGAGACTAGCCAAAAACATTCAGTACTTC
>TRBJ2-7|NA|NA|TRBV5-1
CASSLVVQPYEQYF
TGCGCCAGCAGCTTGGTGGTCCAACCCTACGAGCAGTACTTC
>TRBJ2-7|TRBD1|NA|TRBV2
CASSGTGGSHEQYF
TGTGCCAGCAGTGGGACAGGGGGATCCCACGAGCAGTACTTC
>TRBJ2-7|NA|once|TRBV29-1
CSVRRGQNEQYF
TGCAGCGTTCGGAGGGGGCAAAACGAGCAGTACTTC
>TRBJ2-3|NA|NA|TRBV11-2
CASSLGDPTDTQYF
TGTGCCAGCAGCTTAGGAGATCCCACAGATACGCAGTATTTT
>TRBJ2-3|TRBD2|NA|TRBV29-1
CSVESLAASTDTQYF
TGCAGCGTTGAAAGCCTAGCGGCTAGCACAGATACGCAGTATTTT
>TRBJ2-1|NA|NA|TRBV7-9
CASTNRTVQSSYNEQFF
TGTGCCAGCACCAATCGGACAGTTCAGAGCTCCTACAATGAGCAGTTCTTC
>TRBJ2-1|NA|NA|TRBV5-4
CASSALSTNEQFF
TGTGCCAGCAGCGCACTATCTACTAATGAGCAGTTCTTC
>TRBJ2-5|NA|NA|TRBV9
CASTPGQETQYF
TGTGCCAGCACCCCAGGACAAGAGACCCAGTACTTC
>TRBJ2-1|TRBD2|NA|TRBV11-2
CASSRRRAGGHEQFF
TGTGCCAGCAGCCGCCGTCGAGCGGGGGGCCATGAGCAGTTCTTC
>TRBJ2-1|TRBD1|many|TRBV7-9
CASSPLGQGYNEQFF
TGTGCCAGCAGCCCTCTGGGACAGGGCTACAATGAGCAGTTCTTC
>TRBJ1-1|NA|NA|TRBV9
CASSVGPAGAEAFF
TGTGCCAGCAGCGTAGGTCCGGCAGGGGCTGAAGCTTTCTTT
>TRBJ2-7|TRBD1|few|TRBV29-1
CSVLGQGQVYEQYF
TGCAGCGTTCTAGGACAGGGACAGGTCTACGAGCAGTACTTC
>TRBJ2-7|NA|many|TRBV4-2
CASSQDLASRTEQYF
TGTGCCAGCAGCCAAGACTTGGCATCTCGTACCGAGCAGTACTTC
>TRBJ2-1|NA|NA|TRBV5-1
CASSGPGTLSYNEQFF
TGCGCCAGCAGCGGCCCCGGGACACTATCCTACAATGAGCAGTTCTTC